Below are 21 T cell receptor beta chains sequenced from a single sample in a study of cytomegalovirus exposure and HLA in healthy donors. Amplification used 60 Vbeta primers and 13 Jbeta primers. Produced via immunoSEQ multiplex PCR; TCRdb's table is partial and in-frame only. The sample holds 150,000 to 200,000 clones; roughly four fifths are singletons and the top ten take roughly 5.2%. Sequenced input: PBMCs. These receptors originate from a woman between 18 and 29 years old in good health and CMV-seropositive.

The chain employs TRBV30 and TRBJ2-5, with no clear D. Germline-derived CDR1 and CDR2 are GTSNPN and SVGIG (reference sequence). The V gene lost 1 base and the J gene lost 5 bases, with 8 bases spanning the gap. This CDR3 region has 12 residues. CDR3 region: CAWSAFRETQYF. The CDR3 DNA is TGTGCCTGGAGTGCGTTCCGGGAGACCCAGTACTTC.

The genes are TRBV12-5 and TRBJ2-3; tentatively, D is TRBD1 (7 bases). Germline assignment: CDR1 LGHNT and CDR2 FRNRAP. There are 14 residues in the CDR3. Deletions cut 6 bases from V and 5 bases from J, with 15 bases between. In DNA form, the CDR3 reads TGTGCTAGTGGGGCAGGGGGGCCCGTAGATACGCAGTATTTT. Its translation: CASGAGGPVDTQYF.

The V gene is TRBV11-2, the J gene TRBJ1-3; possibly TRBD1 for D (6 bases). Trimming removed 4 bases from V and 0 bases from J, with 10 bases in between. CDR1 and CDR2 from the germline V gene are SGHAT and FQNNGV. CDR3 length: 15 residues. DNA of the CDR3: TGTGCCAGCAGCTCACAGGGCTTCTCTGGAAACACCATATATTTT. Its translation is CASSSQGFSGNTIYF.

The chain carries TRBV19 and TRBJ1-5; 9 bases align to TRBD1. The V segment lost 11 bases and the J segment 5 bases; nucleotides outside the gene matches: 7. The V gene's germline CDR1 is LNHDA and CDR2 SQIVND (reference sequence). The CDR3 is made up of 13 amino acids. CDR3 in DNA: TGTGCCGGCGGACAGGGGCCAGATCAGCCCCAGCATTTT. Translation: CAGGQGPDQPQHF.

The chain uses TRBV19 and TRBJ2-3, with TRBD1 matching 8 bases. Per germline, CDR1 LNHDA and CDR2 SQIVND (reference sequence). The CDR3 is made up of 16 amino acids. Trimming cost V 4 bases and J 0 bases; bases outside gene matches: 6. In nucleotides, the CDR3 is TGTGCCAGTAGTACAGACAGGGGCCTTAGCACAGATACGCAGTATTTT. It translates to CASSTDRGLSTDTQYF.

V usage is TRBV5-1 and J usage is TRBJ2-7; 11 bases line up with TRBD1. The CDR3 has 14 residues. V lost 4 bases and J lost 6; bases outside the gene matches: 6. Germline V gene sequence: CDR1 SGHRS, CDR2 YFSETQ. DNA for the CDR3: TGCGCCAGCAGCGGAGGGACAGGGGGACGCGAGCAGTACTTC. It translates to CASSGGTGGREQYF.

The V call is TRBV7-8, the J call TRBJ2-7; D gene uncertain. Germline V lookup: CDR1 SGHVS, CDR2 FQNEAQ. Trimming took 5 bases from V and 4 from J, leaving 21 bases between them. The CDR3 is 16 amino acids. The CDR3 DNA is TGTGCCAGCAGCCCCAGACTCGTCCCTCTTCTATACGAGCAGTACTTC. This sequence encodes CASSPRLVPLLYEQYF.

J is TRBJ2-2 and V is TRBV7-3; 8 bases are a match to TRBD2. V shed 0 bases and J 0 bases; nucleotides not matched to a gene: 0. Germline CDR1 reads SGHTA; CDR2 reads FQGTGA. The length of the CDR3 is 16 residues. CDR3: CASSLTSGANTGELFF. CDR3 in DNA: TGTGCCAGCAGCTTAACTAGCGGGGCGAACACCGGGGAGCTGTTTTTT.

The chain employs TRBV19 and TRBJ2-7; possible D gene TRBD1, 5 bases. V shed 6 bases and J shed 0 bases, with 15 bases lying between them. In germline, CDR1 is LNHDA, CDR2 SQIVND (reference sequence). The CDR3 spans 15 residues. CDR3 in amino acids: CASSTGPLSSYEQYF. The CDR3 bases are TGTGCCAGTAGCACAGGACCGCTGAGCTCCTACGAGCAGTACTTC.

V usage is TRBV19 and J usage is TRBJ1-2; maybe TRBD1 (5 bases). Trimming left V 5 bases short and J 5 bases short, with 15 bases between. Germline CDR1 reads LNHDA; CDR2 reads SQIVND (reference sequence). This CDR3 has 14 residues. CDR3 in DNA: TGTGCCAGTAGTGCCCCGGAGGGGTCGTATGGCTACACCTTC. It yields the protein CASSAPEGSYGYTF.

V usage is TRBV11-3 and J usage is TRBJ2-2, with D uncertain. The CDR3 extends over 12 amino acids. Looked up from germline, CDR1 is SGHNT and CDR2 is YENEEA. Trimming shortened V by 0 bases and J by 8 bases, and 4 bases separated the two germline ends. CDR3 sequence: CASSLETGELFF. In DNA, the CDR3 is TGTGCCAGCAGCTTAGAAACTGGGGAGCTGTTTTTT.

The J gene is TRBJ1-2, the V gene TRBV12-5, with unresolved D. The CDR3 is made up of 12 amino acids. V shed 4 bases and J shed 2 bases, with 5 bases lying between them. The germline gives CDR1 LGHNT, CDR2 FRNRAP. The CDR3 reads CASGYGNYGYTF. CDR3 in DNA: TGTGCTAGTGGTTACGGGAACTATGGCTACACCTTC.

V usage is TRBV6-5 and J usage is TRBJ1-2; 11 bases line up with TRBD1. V shed 7 bases and J 8 bases; nucleotides not matched to a gene: 12. Per germline, CDR1 MNHEY and CDR2 SVGAGI. The CDR3 contains 15 residues. The CDR3 coding sequence is TGTGCCAGCACCAAAGCGGCCTGGACAGGGGGCGGCTACACCTTC. Translated, it gives CASTKAAWTGGGYTF.

The chain has TRBV7-6 and TRBJ2-5; TRBD2 might be the D (5 bases). The DNA end is more similar to TRBJ2-7, so the J call may be wrong. Germline CDR1 reads SGHVS; CDR2 reads FNYEAQ. This CDR3 has 13 residues. CDR3 residues: CASSLLGDYEQYF. CDR3 sequence (DNA): TGTGCCAGCAGCCTACTAGGCGACTACGAGCAGTACTTC.

The V call is TRBV2, the J call TRBJ2-1; 7 bases agree with TRBD1. There are 15 residues in the CDR3. J gave up 3 bases and V 6 bases, and 8 bases lay outside the gene matches. CDR1 and CDR2 from the germline V gene are SNHLY and FYNNEI. CDR3 DNA sequence: TGTGCCAGCAGCGGACAGGTGCACCTCTACAATGAGCAGTTCTTC. As protein: CASSGQVHLYNEQFF.

V usage is TRBV7-3 and J usage is TRBJ1-2; 7 bases agree with TRBD1. CDR1 and CDR2 from the germline V gene are SGHTA and FQGTGA. V shed 5 bases, J shed 4 bases, and the junction held 7 bases outside the gene matches. The CDR3 covers 14 residues. CDR3 nucleotide sequence: TGTGCCAGCAGCCGACAGGGAAAATCCTATGGCTACACCTTC. It specifies CASSRQGKSYGYTF.

This clone showed up just a few times. DNA for the CDR3: TGTGCCAGCGGACTGAATGAAAAACTGTTTTTT. Its protein product is CASGLNEKLFF. The chain carries TRBV25-1 and TRBJ1-4; no reliable D call. There are 11 residues in the CDR3. V was cut by 8 bases and J by 5 bases, with 6 bases left in between. Germline V lookup: CDR1 MGHDK, CDR2 SYGVNS. Full variable domain (missing parts from reference TRBV25-1 and TRBJ1-4): EADIYQTPRYLVIGTGKKITLECSQTMGHDKMYWYQQDPGMELHLIHYSYGVNSTEKGDLSSESTVSRIRTEHFPLTLESARPSHTSQYLCASGLNEKLFFGSGTQLSVL.

This clone was recorded once. The chain joins TRBV9 to TRBJ2-1, with 10 bases fitting TRBD2. Germline CDR1 reads SGDLS; CDR2 reads YYNGEE. Germline trimming cut 4 bases from V and 10 bases from J; bases unmatched to any gene: 17. The CDR3 has 17 residues. CDR3 sequence (DNA): TGTGCCAGCAGCCCTCGAATTTTAGCGGGGGGCCACCACGAGCAGTTCTTC. Its translation is CASSPRILAGGHHEQFF.

V gene TRBV19 combines with J gene TRBJ1-6; a weak D match, TRBD1 (6 bases). CDR3 length: 13 residues. The V gene's germline CDR1 is LNHDA and CDR2 SQIVND (reference sequence). V was trimmed by 8 bases and J by 7 bases, leaving 12 bases between them. The CDR3 region is CASGNRENSPLHF. DNA of the CDR3: TGTGCCAGTGGGAACAGGGAAAATTCACCCCTCCACTTT.

V gene TRBV7-9 combines with J gene TRBJ1-1; D remains unclear. The CDR3 runs to 13 residues. V was cut by 5 bases and J by 5 bases, with 12 bases left in between. CDR1 is SEHNR, CDR2 FQNEAQ, per germline (reference sequence). CDR3 DNA sequence: TGTGCCAGCAGCCCGGGTCCACTGACTGAAGCTTTCTTT. Translation gives CASSPGPLTEAFF.

This clone was counted a few times. This chain links TRBV28 with TRBJ2-1, with 10 bases matching TRBD2. This CDR3 has 15 amino acids. Per the germline V gene, CDR1 is MDHEN and CDR2 is SYDVKM. The ends lost 6 bases at V and 7 bases at J; junction bases unmatched: 9. Here the CDR3 reads CASSGERGGHNEQFF. CDR3 DNA sequence: TGTGCCAGCAGCGGGGAGCGGGGGGGCCATAATGAGCAGTTCTTC.